Listed below are T cell receptor beta chains from one sample, sequenced in a study of OX40 agonist ivuxolimab in advanced cancers. The assay was immunoSEQ multiplex PCR, and TCRdb's table has in-frame clones only and misses some. The data contain 75,000 to 100,000 clones, more than 80% of them singletons. The material sequenced was CD4+ or CD8+ T cells sorted from blood, taken in a trial of the OX40 agonist ivuxolimab. Receptors were obtained from an adult with an advanced solid tumor such as melanoma, head and neck, liver or kidney cancer. CDR3s leave out the opening cysteine and the closing phenylalanine or tryptophan. The D gene is left open where the match is weak.

V gene	J gene	D gene	CDR3 protein
TRBV7-3	TRBJ1-5	NA	ASSLGGLQPQH
TRBV9	TRBJ2-2	NA	ASSARLGTVNTGELF
TRBV29-1	TRBJ2-1	NA	SVLRDSSEQF
TRBV5-1	TRBJ1-5	NA	ASSLGTGFFGQPQH
TRBV18	TRBJ1-2	NA	ASSPQEANYGYT
TRBV10-3	TRBJ2-3	TRBD1	AISESDRATDTQY
TRBV5-6	TRBJ2-1	NA	ASSSGGYNEQF
TRBV2	TRBJ1-2	NA	ASTAGINYGYT
TRBV25-1	TRBJ2-1	TRBD2	ASSGTSGRAYNEQF
TRBV10-2	TRBJ2-5	NA	ASSVAQETQY
TRBV5-1	TRBJ2-2	TRBD2	ASSLGGRNTGELF
TRBV7-8	TRBJ1-5	NA	ASSLGPRLEGGQPQH
TRBV7-3	TRBJ2-3	TRBD1	ASSVTGEGTDTQY
TRBV28	TRBJ2-7	NA	ASTLDPDPGPYEQY
TRBV27	TRBJ1-5	TRBD1	ASLQQSGQGPCEEPQH
TRBV28	TRBJ1-2	TRBD1	ASSLSGQGHYGYT
TRBV6-1	TRBJ1-6	NA	ASSLLSTSPLH
TRBV7-2	TRBJ2-3	NA	ASSLGGVANTQY
TRBV6-1	TRBJ1-4	NA	ASRGRANEKLF
TRBV4-2	TRBJ2-3	NA	ASSQDWERDTQY
TRBV4-1	TRBJ2-3	NA	ASSQDGVADTQY
TRBV28	TRBJ2-1	NA	ASSLSDGPSNEQF
TRBV28	TRBJ2-3	NA	ASSSAGGAVDTQY
TRBV29-1	TRBJ1-4	NA	SVKDREKLF
TRBV28	TRBJ1-2	TRBD1	ASRRTGYGYT
TRBV19	TRBJ2-1	NA	ASMEGQDYNEQF
TRBV5-5	TRBJ1-3	TRBD1	ASSRDRGSTLSGNTIY
TRBV5-6	TRBJ1-2	NA	ASSPGQYGYT
TRBV5-6	TRBJ2-5	TRBD1	ASSWDRGWKETQY
TRBV5-6	TRBJ2-5	TRBD2	ASSLPGGLKIKTQY
TRBV28	TRBJ1-5	TRBD1	ASIFDRGIDQPQH
TRBV5-4	TRBJ2-3	NA	ASSLSLSTDTQY
TRBV18	TRBJ2-3	TRBD2	ASSPSIGTSTTDTQY
TRBV23-1	TRBJ1-5	NA	ASSQSDQEDSNQPQH
TRBV9	TRBJ2-3	NA	ASSVAGVDTQY
TRBV14	TRBJ1-1	NA	ASSPWGGNTEAF
TRBV7-2	TRBJ1-4	NA	ASSSHREGGEKLF
TRBV21-1	TRBJ2-1	NA	ASGFPGQGPFNEQF
TRBV6-5	TRBJ2-2	NA	ASSYAHQNTGELF
TRBV9	TRBJ2-1	TRBD2	ASSVDRLAGLSSAQF
TRBV7-2	TRBJ2-7	TRBD2	ASSLDPAGGLPEQY
TRBV11-2	TRBJ1-1	NA	ASSLRAPGGAEAF
TRBV7-2	TRBJ2-1	TRBD2	ASSPRGGSRGNEQF
TRBV7-2	TRBJ2-5	NA	ASSLSLGETQY
TRBV14	TRBJ1-1	NA	ASSQVGYTEAF
TRBV19	TRBJ2-1	TRBD2	ASSSRRRLAGVTNEQF
TRBV2	TRBJ2-3	NA	ASSGFGLGGGTDTQY